Shown below are 18 T cell receptor beta chains from a single sample sequenced in a study of blood T cell repertoires in COVID-19. Libraries were prepared by immunoSEQ multiplex PCR; TCRdb keeps only in-frame clonotypes and omits some of them. The profile shows 110,000 to 150,000 clones, 86% of them singletons. Material for sequencing was PBMCs or T cells enriched from blood (not recorded which). Receptors were obtained from a man over 45 who had recovered from COVID-19.

The V call is TRBV6-5, the J call TRBJ1-2; D is undetermined. Deletions cut 5 bases from V and 4 bases from J, with 5 bases between. The CDR3 spans 11 residues. Germline CDR1 reads MNHEY; CDR2 reads SVGAGI. For the CDR3, the DNA is TGTGCCAGCAGTCCTCTCTATGGCTACACCTTC. Translating it yields CASSPLYGYTF.

CDR3 coding DNA: TGCAGTGCTCCTCTTCCCGGGGAGCTGTTTTTT. It specifies CSAPLPGELFF. This rearrangement joins TRBV20-1 to TRBJ2-2; D is uncertain. Trimming left V 5 bases short and J 6 bases short, with 7 bases between. This CDR3 comprises 11 residues. Germline V gene lookup returns CDR1 DFQATT and CDR2 SNEGSKA (reference sequence).

This clone showed up just once. The CDR3 loop is CASSQGGGNQPQHF. The CDR3 DNA follows: TGTGCCAGCAGTCAAGGAGGGGGCAATCAGCCCCAGCATTTT. The genes are TRBV7-2 and TRBJ1-5; D possibly corresponds to TRBD1 (5 bases). This CDR3 has 14 amino acids. V lost 6 bases and J lost 2, with 11 bases in between. Germline lookup yields CDR1 SGHTA and CDR2 FQGNSA.

This chain uses TRBV5-6 with TRBJ1-5; no clear D. Trimming removed 3 bases from V and 0 bases from J, with 16 bases in between. The germline V gene has CDR1 SGHDT and CDR2 YYEEEE. The CDR3 covers 17 residues. CDR3 amino acids: CASSSLRGRHSNQPQHF. The DNA of the CDR3 is TGTGCCAGCAGCTCTCTGCGGGGAAGACATAGCAATCAGCCCCAGCATTTT.

The rearrangement uses TRBV2 and TRBJ1-6, with 8 bases that match TRBD1. Per germline, CDR1 SNHLY and CDR2 FYNNEI. V dropped 1 base and J dropped 2; count of bases not matched to a gene: 7. The CDR3 loop spans 18 amino acids. The CDR3 reads CASSEGPGGGAYNSPLHF. CDR3 DNA: TGTGCCAGCAGTGAAGGTCCAGGGGGCGGAGCCTATAATTCACCCCTCCACTTT.

The CDR3 DNA follows: TGCGCCAGCAGTCTCGTCCCCCCCAGGGCGGGGGAGCAGTACGTC. Protein sequence: CASSLVPPRAGEQYV. The V gene is TRBV23-1, the J gene TRBJ2-7; D might be TRBD2 (6 bases). TRBV23-1 is given ORF status, its function remaining uncertain. The CDR3 contains 15 residues. V was pared by 4 bases and J by 7 bases, with 20 bases between.

There are a few counts of this clone. This chain uses TRBV6-5 with TRBJ2-5, with D tentatively TRBD1 (6 bases). The germline gives CDR1 MNHEY, CDR2 SVGAGI. The germline V and J ends were trimmed by 2 bases and 0 bases, with 10 bases remaining between them. The CDR3 contains 15 residues. The chain's CDR3 is CASSYQGRDQETQYF. CDR3 bases: TGTGCCAGCAGTTACCAGGGGCGGGACCAAGAGACCCAGTACTTC.

This sequence joins TRBV7-9 and TRBJ2-7; 7 nucleotides match TRBD2. CDR1 is SEHNR, CDR2 FQNEAQ, per germline (reference sequence). After removal of 3 bases from V and 6 bases from J, the junction contained 8 bases not matched to a gene. The CDR3 length is 14 residues. CDR3 region: CASSFGRSVFEQYF. The CDR3 nucleotides are TGTGCCAGCAGCTTCGGGAGGAGTGTCTTCGAGCAGTACTTC.

The V and J genes are TRBV10-3 and TRBJ2-3, with 9 bases lining up with TRBD2. V lost 6 bases to trimming and J lost 8 bases; unmatched junction nucleotides: 9. CDR3 length equals 14 residues. Germline V gene sequence: CDR1 ENHRY, CDR2 SYGVKD. The CDR3: CAIRMEGTSITQYF. CDR3 DNA sequence: TGTGCCATCAGGATGGAGGGGACTAGCATTACGCAGTATTTT.

The chain recombines TRBV7-8 with TRBJ2-2, with 8 bases that match TRBD2. V was pared by 6 bases and J by 6 bases, with 12 bases of the junction left unmatched. The CDR3 spans 16 residues. From germline, CDR1 is SGHVS and CDR2 FQNEAQ. DNA for the CDR3: TGTGCCAGCAGATATAATCCGGGACTAGGCGCCGGGGAGCTGTTTTTT. Translation: CASRYNPGLGAGELFF. Drawing the rest from reference TRBV7-8 and TRBJ2-2, the complete variable domain is GAGVSQSPRYKVAKRGQDVALRCDPISGHVSLFWYQQALGQGPEFLTYFQNEAQLDKSGLPSDRFFAERPEGSVSTLKIQRTQQEDSAVYLCASRYNPGLGAGELFFGEGSRLTVL.

V gene TRBV6-2 or TRBV6-3 combines with J gene TRBJ2-2, with 8 bases aligning to TRBD2. CDR1 is MNHEY and CDR2 is SVGEGT in the germline V gene. V lost 6 bases, J lost 2 bases, and 11 bases stayed unmatched. This CDR3 region has 17 residues. The CDR3 DNA follows: TGTGCCAGCAGCCGAAGGGAGACTAGCGTTAACACCGGGGAGCTGTTTTTT. This encodes CASSRRETSVNTGELFF.

The chain employs TRBV4-3 and TRBJ2-5; D uncertain. The V end lost 4 bases, the J end lost 0 bases, and 3 bases lay between the germline ends. This CDR3 contains 12 residues. Germline V CDR1 and CDR2: LGHNA, YSLEER. The CDR3, as DNA: TGCGCCAGCAGCCGCGACCAAGAGACCCAGTACTTC. Amino acid sequence: CASSRDQETQYF.

The rearrangement uses TRBV2 and TRBJ1-1; D is unclear. Between the trimmed V and J ends, which lost 7 bases and 4 bases, there was a span of 10 bases. The CDR3 length is 12 residues. Germline V gives CDR1 SNHLY, CDR2 FYNNEI. The CDR3 loop is CASMRRGTEAFF. In DNA form, the CDR3 reads TGTGCCAGCATGAGGCGAGGCACTGAAGCTTTCTTT.

The chain uses TRBV28 and TRBJ1-1; unclear D gene. This CDR3 is 14 amino acids long. V lost 4 bases and J 3 bases, leaving 12 bases between the germline ends. CDR1 and CDR2 from the germline V gene are MDHEN and SYDVKM. CDR3 sequence reads: CASSSPRWDTEAFF. As DNA, the CDR3 is TGTGCCAGCAGTTCACCCAGGTGGGACACTGAAGCTTTCTTT.

CDR3: CASSSRQGEDNSPLHF. CDR3 DNA: TGCGCCAGCAGCTCTCGACAGGGCGAAGATAATTCACCCCTCCACTTT. The rearrangement uses TRBV5-1 and TRBJ1-6, with TRBD1 matching over 7 bases. With V trimmed by 3 bases and J by 5 bases, 8 bases remained unmatched. The length of the CDR3 is 16 residues. CDR1 and CDR2 (germline): SGHRS, YFSETQ.

The chain combines TRBV7-9 with TRBJ1-6; D possibly corresponds to TRBD1 (6 bases). The CDR3 runs to 15 residues. Deletions cut 0 bases from V and 9 bases from J, with 12 bases between. CDR1 is SEHNR and CDR2 is FQNEAQ in the germline V gene (reference sequence). CDR3 sequence reads: CASSLARGRASPLHF. The CDR3 DNA follows: TGTGCCAGCAGCTTAGCGAGGGGGAGGGCTTCACCCCTCCACTTT.

This clone occurred once. This chain connects TRBV28 to TRBJ2-4; TRBD2 is a possible D gene (6 bases). Germline CDR1 and CDR2: MDHEN and SYDVKM. This CDR3 contains 12 residues. Between the trimmed V and J ends, which lost 8 bases and 7 bases, there was a span of 12 bases. The CDR3 nucleotides read TGTGCCAGCGGGACTGGGGGGAACATTCAGTACTTC. This sequence encodes CASGTGGNIQYF.

V is TRBV18 and J is TRBJ1-4; D perhaps matches TRBD1 (5 bases). The CDR3 loop spans 15 amino acids. CDR1 is KGHSH and CDR2 is LQKENI in the germline V gene. The germline V and J ends were trimmed by 3 bases and 4 bases, with 12 bases remaining between them. CDR3 sequence: CASSPVLQDNEKLFF. CDR3 in DNA: TGTGCCAGCTCACCTGTCCTACAGGATAATGAAAAACTGTTTTTT.